These T cell receptor beta chains were read from a single sample in a study of blood T cells in healthy people across ages. One entry per CDR3 protein, called by TCRdb with MiXCR from the 5' RACE reads. The sample lists about 1.8 million distinct CDR3 sequences, roughly 52% seen once, with roughly 2% in the top ten. The sequenced sample was blood. These receptors came from a woman in her forties in good health. Each CDR3 is given with its conserved first and last residue.

j_call v_call cdr3_aa
TRBJ2-7 TRBV25-1 CASSEEATTYEQYF
TRBJ2-3 TRBV5-6 CASSEEGVPDTQYF
TRBJ1-5 TRBV7-2 CASSPHYSNQPQHF
TRBJ1-4 TRBV20-1 CSAREGATNEKLFF
- TRBV9 CASSVGKGTPVLETQYF
- TRBV20-1 CSASKHETQYF
TRBJ2-7 TRBV3-1 CASSQDSGSSSYEQYF
TRBJ2-3 TRBV27 CASSSVWAGGTDTQYF
TRBJ2-1 TRBV5-1 CASSSSGQSYNEQFF
TRBJ1-2 TRBV12-3/TRBV12-4 CASSLMGGTLDGYTF
TRBJ2-7 TRBV20-1 CSAPGGAYEQYF
TRBJ2-5 TRBV2 CASSEAGEETQYF
TRBJ1-2 TRBV7-2 CASSGRQWDYGYTF
TRBJ1-2 TRBV7-3 CASSQGEGYGYTF
TRBJ2-3 TRBV20-1 CSATPPSDTQYF
TRBJ2-6 TRBV19 CASSIYLGAGANVLTF
TRBJ1-2 TRBV6-6 CASTEFTGAPGYTF
TRBJ2-3 TRBV6-2/TRBV6-3 CASSTQPDTQYF
TRBJ2-1 TRBV28 CASREISGTEQFF
TRBJ2-1 TRBV5-1 CASRLEGQGTNEQFF
TRBJ2-7 TRBV7-9 CASSPVKGSAYEQYF
TRBJ2-5 TRBV12-3/TRBV12-4 CASTGQANEQYF
TRBJ2-7 TRBV12-5 CARTDRESLYEQYF
TRBJ1-6 TRBV6-5 CASSYGGSSPLHF
TRBJ2-5 TRBV7-2 CASSEPDRGRVETQYF
TRBJ2-7 TRBV20-1 CSASGGLAGDEQYF
TRBJ1-4 TRBV7-2 CASSLGGSLKGLFF
TRBJ1-6 TRBV12-3/TRBV12-4 CASSLSGLFNSPLHF
TRBJ2-7 TRBV10-3 CAISEAIYEQYF
TRBJ2-5 TRBV27 CASSLRLAGENQETQYF
TRBJ2-5 TRBV12-3/TRBV12-4 CASSPRGAGGQETQYF
TRBJ2-1 TRBV6-2/TRBV6-3 CASSYSRLAGGNEQFF
TRBJ2-4 TRBV15 CATTPGHKNIQYF
TRBJ2-3 TRBV28 CASTRRSAGGTDTQYF
TRBJ1-3 TRBV4-2 CASSQGIDRVSGNTIYF
TRBJ2-3 TRBV7-2 CASSLAGGKNTQYF
TRBJ2-1 TRBV6-2/TRBV6-3 CASIPGLAGGTNYNEQFF
TRBJ2-1 TRBV4-3 CASSQPLGSSGRAYNEQFF
TRBJ2-1 TRBV10-3 CAAMGDNYNEQFF
TRBJ1-3 TRBV14 CASSQVSLSGNTIYF
TRBJ1-5 TRBV20-1 CSAEDRARQPQHF
TRBJ2-1 TRBV24-1 CATSDRPPSTSGDEQFF
TRBJ2-1 TRBV9 CASQGYNEQFF
TRBJ1-2 TRBV25-1 CASGAGFLGYTF
TRBJ1-4 TRBV3-1 CASNRASPNEKLFF
TRBJ1-6 TRBV13 CTSSLGQNNSPLHF
TRBJ2-7 TRBV7-9 CASSLSRTGGSESYEQYF
TRBJ1-4 TRBV5-1 CASSREGSGEKLFF
TRBJ1-4 TRBV4-3 CASSRVGSWGANEKLFF